This T cell receptor beta chain stems from a study of memory CD8 T cells in hepatitis C reinfection. V shed 0 bases and J 4 bases; nucleotides not matched to a gene: 6. Germline V gene data show CDR1 as SGHRS and CDR2 as YFSETQ. CDR3 length: 15 amino acids. Time point denoted: late/post reinfection, 12 to 24 weeks after detection. TCR sequencing was done directly ex vivo on sorted cells, without expansion in vitro. The protocol was immunoSEQ multiplex PCR, while the TCRdb copy is restricted to in-frame clones and leaves out a portion. The sample lists 46,000 or so clones, approximately 89% occurring once.

The sequenced material came from naive CD8+ T cells sorted from blood. This clonotype was sampled from a man younger than 35 with hepatitis C virus infection. V and J are TRBV5-1 and TRBJ1-1; 7 bases match TRBD1. The CDR3 nucleotides are TGCGCCAGCAGCTTGGGTCCAGGGGGTGCCACTGAAGCTTTCTTT. Translating it yields CASSLGPGGATEAFF.